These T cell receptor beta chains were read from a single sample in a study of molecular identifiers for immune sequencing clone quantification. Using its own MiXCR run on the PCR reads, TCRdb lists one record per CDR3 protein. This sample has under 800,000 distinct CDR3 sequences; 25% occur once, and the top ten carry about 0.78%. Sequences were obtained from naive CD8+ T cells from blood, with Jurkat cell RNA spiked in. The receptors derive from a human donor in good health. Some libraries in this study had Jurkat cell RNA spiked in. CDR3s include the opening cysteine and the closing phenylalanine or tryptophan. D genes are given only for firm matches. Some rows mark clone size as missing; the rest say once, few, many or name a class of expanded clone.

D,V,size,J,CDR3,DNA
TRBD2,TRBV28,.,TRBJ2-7,CASSSGGTVYEQYF,TGTGCCAGCAGTAGCGGGGGGACCGTCTACGAGCAGTACTTC
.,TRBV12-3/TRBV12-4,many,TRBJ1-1,CASSPPGLGTEAFF,TGTGCCAGCAGTCCTCCGGGCCTGGGGACTGAAGCTTTCTTT
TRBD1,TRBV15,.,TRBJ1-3,CATSRRQGSGNTIYF,TGTGCCACCAGCAGAAGACAGGGTTCTGGAAACACCATATATTTT
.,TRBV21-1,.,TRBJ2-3,CASSPPGRSDLNTQYF,TGTGCCAGCAGCCCCCCGGGCCGAAGCGATCTGAATACGCAGTATTTT
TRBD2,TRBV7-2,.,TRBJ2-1,CASSPTPGLAGGSSYNEQFF,TGTGCCAGCAGCCCCACTCCGGGACTAGCGGGGGGAAGCTCCTACAATGAGCAGTTCTTC
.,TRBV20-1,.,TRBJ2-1,CSARGLKIYSEQFF,TGCAGTGCTAGGGGACTGAAGATTTACAGTGAGCAGTTCTTC
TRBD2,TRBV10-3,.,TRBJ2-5,CTISVGTSGTQETQYF,TGTACCATCAGTGTCGGGACTAGCGGGACTCAAGAGACCCAGTACTTC
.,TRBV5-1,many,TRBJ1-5,CASSLSGGRNQPQHF,TGCGCCAGCAGCTTGAGCGGGGGGCGCAATCAGCCCCAGCATTTT
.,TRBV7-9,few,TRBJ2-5,CASSIPTASQETQYF,TGTGCCAGTTCCATCCCTACAGCGAGCCAAGAGACCCAGTACTTC
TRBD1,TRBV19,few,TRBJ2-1,CASSVQGAPAGNEQFF,TGTGCCAGTAGTGTACAGGGGGCTCCTGCGGGTAATGAGCAGTTCTTC
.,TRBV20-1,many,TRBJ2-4,CSAREALLNIQYF,TGCAGTGCAAGAGAAGCACTATTAAACATTCAGTACTTC
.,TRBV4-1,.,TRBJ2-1,CASSQVVGVREQFF,TGCGCCAGCAGCCAAGTCGTTGGTGTTCGGGAGCAGTTCTTC
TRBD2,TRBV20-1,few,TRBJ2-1,CSAHSGSSYNEQFF,TGCAGTGCTCATAGCGGGAGCTCCTACAATGAGCAGTTCTTC
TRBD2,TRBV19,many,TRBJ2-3,CASSMLAGAGTQYF,TGTGCCAGTAGTATGCTAGCGGGAGCAGGTACGCAGTATTTT
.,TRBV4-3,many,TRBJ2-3,CASSQDGAVVPTDTQYF,TGCGCCAGCAGCCAAGATGGAGCAGTAGTACCCACAGATACGCAGTATTTT
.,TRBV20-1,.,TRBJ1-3,CSARAGSGNTIYF,TGCAGTGCCAGGGCTGGCTCTGGAAACACCATATATTTT
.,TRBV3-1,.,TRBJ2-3,CASSQDKRLWGPDTQYF,TGTGCCAGCAGCCAAGATAAAAGACTTTGGGGGCCAGATACGCAGTATTTT
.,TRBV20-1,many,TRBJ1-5,CSAGQGHMGNQPQHF,TGCAGTGCTGGACAAGGGCATATGGGCAATCAGCCCCAGCATTTT
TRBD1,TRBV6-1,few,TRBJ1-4,CASSDKTGWNEKLFF,TGTGCCAGCAGTGATAAGACAGGGTGGAATGAAAAACTGTTTTTT
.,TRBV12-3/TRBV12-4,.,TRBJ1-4,CASSFSPGRSNGKLFF,TGTGCCAGCAGTTTTTCCCCGGGACGGTCTAATGGAAAACTGTTTTTT
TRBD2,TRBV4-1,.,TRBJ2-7,CASSQETSGGYEQHF,TGCGCCAGCAGCCAAGAAACTAGCGGGGGCTACGAGCAGCACTTC
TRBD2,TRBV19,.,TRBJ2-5,CASSIGTSGSFGGTQYF,TGTGCCAGTAGTATTGGGACTAGCGGGTCTTTCGGGGGGACCCAGTACTTC
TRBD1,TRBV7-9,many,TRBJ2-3,CASSLAGTGITDTQYF,TGTGCCAGCAGCTTAGCGGGGACAGGGATCACAGATACGCAGTATTTT
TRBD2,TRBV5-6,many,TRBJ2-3,CASSLEKVTSGFTDTQYF,TGTGCCAGCAGCTTAGAGAAGGTTACTAGCGGATTCACAGATACGCAGTATTTT
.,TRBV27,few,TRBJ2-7,CASSLSAGTPAYEQYF,TGTGCCAGCAGTTTATCGGCCGGGACTCCAGCCTACGAGCAGTACTTC
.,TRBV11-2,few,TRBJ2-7,CASSLALDGPKNEQYF,TGTGCCAGCAGCTTAGCCTTAGACGGACCGAAAAACGAGCAGTACTTC
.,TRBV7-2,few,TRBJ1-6,CASSWREQRYNSPLHF,TGTGCCAGCAGCTGGCGGGAGCAGCGGTATAATTCACCCCTCCACTTT
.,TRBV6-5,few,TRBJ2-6,CASSYYISGANVLTF,TGTGCCAGCAGTTACTATATTTCTGGGGCCAACGTCCTGACTTTC
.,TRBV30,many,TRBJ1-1,CAWSVTGTEAFF,TGTGCCTGGAGTGTAACAGGGACTGAAGCTTTCTTT
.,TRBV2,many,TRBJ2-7,CASSDWYQQYF,TGTGCCAGCAGTGATTGGTATCAGCAGTACTTC
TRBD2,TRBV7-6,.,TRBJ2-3,CAGSTQRGEPNTDTQYF,TGTGCCGGCAGCACCCAACGGGGGGAACCCAACACAGATACGCAGTATTTT
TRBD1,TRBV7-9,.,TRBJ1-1,CASESGTGLRDTEAFF,TGTGCCAGCGAATCCGGGACAGGGCTCAGGGACACTGAAGCTTTCTTT
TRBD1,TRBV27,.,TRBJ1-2,CASSSSRQGDYGYTF,TGTGCCAGCAGTTCATCCAGACAGGGCGACTATGGCTACACCTTC
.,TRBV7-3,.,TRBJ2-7,CASSLGGPKVGYEQYF,TGTGCCAGCAGCTTAGGGGGACCCAAGGTGGGCTACGAGCAGTACTTC
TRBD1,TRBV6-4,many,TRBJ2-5,CASSGDRVQETQYF,TGTGCCAGCAGTGGTGACAGGGTACAAGAGACCCAGTACTTC
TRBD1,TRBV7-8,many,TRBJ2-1,CASSTGQASSYNEQFF,TGTGCCAGCAGCACAGGACAGGCGAGCTCCTACAATGAGCAGTTCTTC
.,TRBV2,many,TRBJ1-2,CASSEIGSNYGYTF,TGTGCCAGCAGTGAAATCGGCAGCAACTATGGCTACACCTTC
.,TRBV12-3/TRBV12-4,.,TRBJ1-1,CASSFEEINTEAFF,TGTGCCAGCAGTTTTGAGGAGATTAACACTGAAGCTTTCTTT
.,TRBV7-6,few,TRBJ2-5,CASSSMQGGETQYF,TGTGCCAGCAGCTCCATGCAGGGGGGAGAGACCCAGTACTTC
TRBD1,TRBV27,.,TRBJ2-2,CASSPRGPGELFF,TGTGCCAGCAGTCCGAGGGGGCCCGGGGAGCTGTTTTTT
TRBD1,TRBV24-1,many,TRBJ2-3,CATGPQGGRSTDTQYF,TGTGCCACCGGTCCACAGGGGGGAAGAAGCACAGATACGCAGTATTTT
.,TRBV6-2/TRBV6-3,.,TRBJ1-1,CASREARTEAFF,TGTGCCAGCAGAGAAGCGCGCACTGAAGCTTTCTTT
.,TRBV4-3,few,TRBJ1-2,CASSQESGFVGNYGYTF,TGCGCCAGCAGCCAAGAGTCGGGGTTCGTTGGTAACTATGGCTACACCTTC
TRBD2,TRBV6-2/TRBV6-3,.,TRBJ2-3,CASSYGLAYADTQYF,TGTGCCAGCAGTTACGGACTAGCGTACGCAGATACGCAGTATTTT
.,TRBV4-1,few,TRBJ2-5,CASSQEPGFLGTQYF,TGCGCCAGCAGCCAAGAGCCAGGGTTTCTGGGGACCCAGTACTTC
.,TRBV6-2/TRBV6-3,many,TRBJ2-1,CASSPPGQQFF,TGTGCCAGCAGCCCGCCCGGACAGCAGTTCTTC
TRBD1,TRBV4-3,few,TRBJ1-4,CASSTRTGENEKLFF,TGCGCCAGCAGCACCCGGACAGGCGAGAATGAAAAACTGTTTTTT
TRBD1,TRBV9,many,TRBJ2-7,CASSEGQGQDEQYF,TGTGCCAGCAGCGAGGGACAGGGTCAGGACGAGCAGTACTTC
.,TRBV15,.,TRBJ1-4,CATSYQTLGLGGEKLFF,TGTGCCACCAGTTACCAGACCCTGGGGTTGGGAGGTGAAAAACTGTTTTTT
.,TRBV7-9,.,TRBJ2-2,CASSLTLLGGELFF,TGTGCCAGCAGCTTGACTCTGCTCGGCGGGGAGCTGTTTTTT
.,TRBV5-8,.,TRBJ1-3,CASSPEGRSSGNTIYF,TGTGCCAGCAGCCCGGAGGGACGGTCCTCTGGAAACACCATATATTTT
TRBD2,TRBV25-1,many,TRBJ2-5,CASSESGLAGGETQYF,TGTGCCAGCAGTGAATCGGGACTAGCGGGAGGAGAGACCCAGTACTTC
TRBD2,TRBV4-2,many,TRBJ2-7,CASSLQREGPYEQYF,TGTGCCAGCAGCCTCCAGCGGGAGGGTCCCTACGAGCAGTACTTC
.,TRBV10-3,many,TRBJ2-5,CAISESVQETQYF,TGTGCCATCAGTGAGTCGGTCCAAGAGACCCAGTACTTC
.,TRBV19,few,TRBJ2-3,CASSRRDLLPADTQYF,TGTGCCAGTAGTCGCCGGGACCTCCTTCCTGCAGATACGCAGTATTTT
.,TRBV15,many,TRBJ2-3,CATSGPGGLAKSDTQYF,TGTGCCACCAGCGGGCCCGGAGGGCTAGCGAAGTCAGATACGCAGTATTTT
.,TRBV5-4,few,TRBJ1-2,CASSTEGYGYTF,TGTGCCAGCAGCACGGAGGGCTATGGCTACACCTTC
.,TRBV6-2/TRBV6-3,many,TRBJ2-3,CASSMQRVGADTQYF,TGTGCCAGCAGTATGCAGCGAGTGGGCGCAGATACGCAGTATTTT
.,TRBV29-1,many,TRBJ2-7,CSVMGPGLPGTEQYF,TGCAGCGTTATGGGACCTGGACTCCCGGGGACGGAGCAGTACTTC
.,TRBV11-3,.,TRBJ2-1,CASSSRDGESSYNEQFF,TGTGCCAGCAGCTCCCGGGACGGAGAGAGCTCCTACAATGAGCAGTTCTTC